This T cell receptor beta chain was recovered during a study of neurological immune-mediated disorders (dated 2019 in TCRdb). In the study overall: Among the 34 multiple sclerosis patients, relapsing-remitting MS accounted for around 30 and secondary progressive MS accounted for 3. Peripheral blood TCR-beta repertoires from patients with HTLV-I-associated myelopathy (HAM/TSP), patients with multiple sclerosis, and healthy controls were compared in the study using UMI-based sequencing. Alongside PBMC samples, the set of around 99 TCR-beta libraries contained longitudinal samples, technical triplicates, and paired CD4+ and CD8+ T-cell subsets that had been sorted. The cohort comprised around 70 subjects: about 14 HAM/TSP patients, 35 or so multiple sclerosis patients and about 20 healthy controls.

Relative to germline, V is 1 base shorter and J is 0 bases shorter, with 11 bases between their ends. From the cysteine through the phenylalanine, the CDR3 covers 16 amino acids. Only CDR3 DNA remains: 48 bases, in frame from the first base. Via the germline V gene (reference sequence), CDR1 is MNHEY and CDR2 SMNVEV. In this sample, this clonotype turned up many times. Its antigen specificity is not known. The input lacks base qualities; no much larger clone sits a single base away. Libraries from unsorted PBMCs were made from 2 million PBMCs kept in RNAlater at -80 degrees C until RNA extraction. The multiple sclerosis patients were enrolled in a US clinical protocol that used magnetic resonance imaging to evaluate disease progression. Peripheral blood underwent Ficoll-Hypaque density gradient centrifugation to isolate PBMCs, which were then cryopreserved in liquid nitrogen. General study outcomes and caveats: No clinical or MRI features were associated with the MS cluster, and the authors said that larger cohorts are needed. TCR clonal expansion was highest in HAM/TSP patients and lowest in MS patients, with MS patients falling below even healthy controls. No identical CDR3 amino acid sequences were shared among expanded clones across subjects, suggesting private TCR-beta repertoires in all groups. In a phylogenetic analysis, the repertoires of 18 out of 34 MS patients fell into a single cluster of related CDR3 sequences, pointing to a possible signature at the repertoire level.

cDNA synthesis used template-switch 5'RACE with a primer carrying a 10-nucleotide random unique molecular identifier tagging each TCR transcript. Each sequencing run produced over 190 million TCR-beta sequences covering 15-18 subjects. Total RNA was extracted with the RNeasy kit. The KAPA Real-time Library Amplification kit was used to amplify TCR-beta VDJ regions with primers for the TCR constant region and the 5'RACE anchor. A first PCR added sample indexes and Illumina adaptors, after which a second PCR increased the library yield. The roughly 650 bp TCR product was size-selected on a 2% E-gel SizeSelection system after Ampure bead purification. Library quality was checked on a Bioanalyzer, concentration was measured with Qubit, and libraries were quantified with the Kapa Library Quantification kit before pooling. Libraries were sequenced paired-end 2 x 150 bp on an Illumina HiSeq 2500. To increase sequence diversity, roughly 24-32% phiX was spiked into each library pool. In the paper's pipeline: Quality-filtered reads were processed with the UMI-based MiGEC pipeline, and over 85% of raw TCR sequences were removed by the MiGEC pipeline during error correction. IMGT germline references were used for aligning VDJ genes, and each clonotype was defined as a unique CDR3 amino acid sequence together with its V-J genes. Clonal expansion, Shannon diversity, and CDR3 relatedness (CalcPairwiseDistances, ClusterSamples) were evaluated with VDJtools, and phylogenetic trees were built with CLCbio workbench. Clones with at least 8 unique UMIs were defined as expanded, with this threshold being based on coefficient-of-variation modelling across technical triplicates. TCRdb reran the public reads through fastp at Q25 and MiXCR, keeping productive beta chains. For every CDR3 protein sequence, its rows merge into one entry that carries the most common genes and DNA. It is TCRdb's table, rather than the study itself, that gives the V and J calls and clone size. The sample table holds about 25,000 distinct CDR3 sequences, of which about 3.5% were seen once. The leading ten clones occupy approximately 6.7% of the sample.

This sequence originates from a woman aged 25 to 39 with multiple sclerosis. The rearrangement combines TRBV27 with TRBJ2-3, and TRBD2 may be the D gene, going by 6 matching bases. What was sequenced was PBMCs. For the CDR3, the sequence is CASSLWRGSSTDTQYF. The nucleotides read TGTGCCAGCAGTTTATGGCGGGGTTCTAGCACAGATACGCAGTATTTT.